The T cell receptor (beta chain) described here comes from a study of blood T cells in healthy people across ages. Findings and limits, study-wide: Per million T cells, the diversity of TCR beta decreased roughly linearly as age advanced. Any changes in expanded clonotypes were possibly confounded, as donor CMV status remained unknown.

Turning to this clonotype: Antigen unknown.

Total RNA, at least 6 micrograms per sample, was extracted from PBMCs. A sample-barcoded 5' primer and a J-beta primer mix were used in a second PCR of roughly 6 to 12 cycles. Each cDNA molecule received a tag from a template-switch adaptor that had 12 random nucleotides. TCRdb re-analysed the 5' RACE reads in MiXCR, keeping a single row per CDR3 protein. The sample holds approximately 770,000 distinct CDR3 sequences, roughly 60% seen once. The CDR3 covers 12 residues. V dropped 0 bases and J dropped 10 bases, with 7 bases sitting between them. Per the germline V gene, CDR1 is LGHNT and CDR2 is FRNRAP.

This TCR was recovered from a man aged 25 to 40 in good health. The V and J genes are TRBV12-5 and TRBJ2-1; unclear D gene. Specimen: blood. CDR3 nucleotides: TGTGCTAGTGGTTTGGTAGGGCCCGAGCAGTTCTTC. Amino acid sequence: CASGLVGPEQFF.